This TCR beta chain was observed in a study of T cells in Graves' hyperthyroidism and ophthalmopathy. For the diagnoses, clinical symptoms, serum thyroxine and TRAb, thyroid ultrasound and orbital computed tomography were used. Using RNA transcripts as the source, TCR beta CDR3 regions were amplified. During a first-round RT-PCR of the TCR CDR3, the HTBI primer set was used. In TCRdb, the multiplex PCR reads were re-called with MiXCR into one record per CDR3 protein. The sample has a few hundred thousand distinct CDR3 sequences; about 15% are singletons. Between the trimmed V and J ends, which lost 5 bases and 2 bases, there was a span of 9 bases. Germline lookup yields CDR1 DFQATT and CDR2 SNEGSKA (reference sequence). This CDR3 is built from 12 residues.

The origin of this receptor is a woman aged 60-75 years with Graves' ophthalmopathy. V usage is TRBV20-1 and J usage is TRBJ1-2, with D maybe TRBD1 (5 bases). The sample consisted of blood. The CDR3: CSADRDNYGYTF. The CDR3, as DNA: TGCAGTGCTGACCGGGACAACTATGGCTACACCTTC.